The clone carrying this TCR beta chain appeared many times. The antigen is not known. Quantitative molecular-barcoded 5'-RACE generated the TCR beta libraries. TCRdb reanalysed the 5' RACE reads using MiXCR and keeps one entry per CDR3 protein. The sample records 340,000 or so distinct CDR3 sequences, around 15% being singletons. The data belong to a study of CD8 T cells in ankylosing spondylitis. Study conclusions and caveats: Clones tied to disease were said to be significantly enriched in matched ankylosing spondylitis synovial fluid. Reports of some motif variants in reactive arthritis synovial fluid and blood predate this one.

Trimming cost V 3 bases and J 0 bases, with 13 bases left between them. Germline values: CDR1 SGHRS, CDR2 YFSETQ. CDR3 length equals 15 residues. The chain has TRBV5-1 and TRBJ2-7; the D gene is possibly TRBD2 (6 bases). The sample comprised blood, either unsorted or a sorted T cell fraction (not recorded which). The sequence came from a male donor with ankylosing spondylitis or in good health (not recorded which). The DNA for the CDR3 is TGCGCCAGCAGCTGGGGGGACTCGCCCTCCTACGAGCAGTACTTC. Protein: CASSWGDSPSYEQYF.